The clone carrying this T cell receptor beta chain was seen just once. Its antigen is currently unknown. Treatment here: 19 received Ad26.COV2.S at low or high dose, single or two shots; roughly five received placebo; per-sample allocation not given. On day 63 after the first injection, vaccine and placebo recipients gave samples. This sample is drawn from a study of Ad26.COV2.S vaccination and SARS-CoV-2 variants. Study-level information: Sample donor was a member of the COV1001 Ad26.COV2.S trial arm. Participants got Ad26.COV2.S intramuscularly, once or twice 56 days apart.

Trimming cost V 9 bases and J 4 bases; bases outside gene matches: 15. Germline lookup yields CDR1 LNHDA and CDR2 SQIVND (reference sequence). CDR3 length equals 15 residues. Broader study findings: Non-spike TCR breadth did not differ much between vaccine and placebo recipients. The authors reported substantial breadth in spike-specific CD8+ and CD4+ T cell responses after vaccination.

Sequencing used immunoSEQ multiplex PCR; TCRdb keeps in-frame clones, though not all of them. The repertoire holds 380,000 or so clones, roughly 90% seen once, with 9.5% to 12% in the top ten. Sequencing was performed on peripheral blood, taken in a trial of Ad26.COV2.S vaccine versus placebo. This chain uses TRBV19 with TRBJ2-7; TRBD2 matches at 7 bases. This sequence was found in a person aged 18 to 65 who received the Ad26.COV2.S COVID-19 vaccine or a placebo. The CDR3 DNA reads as TGTGCCAGCCAAGTCTATGGCGGGAGTGGTTACGAGCAGTACTTC. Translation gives CASQVYGGSGYEQYF.